The present entry profiles one T cell receptor beta chain with its context. Its antigen is as yet unknown. Germline assignment: CDR1 MNHEY and CDR2 SMNVEV (reference sequence). This CDR3 region has 15 residues. Trimming stripped 2 bases from V and 5 bases from J, with 16 bases between. These data originate in a study of graft-versus-host responses after intestinal transplantation. About the study: Multivisceral, liver-intestinal, or isolated intestinal transplants were given to recipients.

General study results and limits: In recipient marrow, GvH clones were found, and some appeared first in ileum or blood. Early HvG declines after transplant were associated with peak circulating GvH clone levels.

TCRdb keeps only in-frame clones here, not all; method: immunoSEQ multiplex PCR. The sample has 80,000 to 95,000 clones, approximately 94% seen once. The specimen was unstimulated CD8+ T cells sorted from spleen or lymph node cells, collected before intestinal transplant. This chain connects TRBV27 to TRBJ2-7; D is possibly TRBD2 (6 bases). This receptor was taken from a human donor who received an intestinal transplant. The DNA for the CDR3 is TGTGCCAGCAGTTTAGGAGGGCATCCTGGGAACGAGCAGTACTTC. This encodes CASSLGGHPGNEQYF.